Below are 26 T cell receptor beta chains sequenced from a single sample in a study of CD8+ T cells in alopecia areata. Treatment defined: oral pan-JAK inhibitor, 5-10 mg twice daily. Extraction and reverse transcription of RNA yielded cDNA as the sequencing template. The assay was immunoSEQ multiplex PCR, and TCRdb's table has in-frame clones only and misses some. The sample yields roughly 120,000 clones, roughly 50% seen once. This specimen was CD8+ T cells sorted from blood, taken at week 24, from a patient treated with tofacitinib. All receptors derive from a human donor with alopecia areata.

The genes are TRBV27 and TRBJ2-5; TRBD1 aligns across 9 bases. The CDR3 is 15 residues long. CDR1 is MNHEY, CDR2 SMNVEV, per germline (reference sequence). V lost 8 bases, J lost 5 bases, and 12 bases stayed unmatched. The CDR3 DNA follows: TGTGCCAGCGCTTCCCGGGACAGGGCGGGGGAGACCCAGTACTTC. Translation: CASASRDRAGETQYF.

The chain has TRBV30 and TRBJ1-5, with D perhaps TRBD1 (5 bases). The V end was cut by 0 bases, the J end by 6 bases, with 12 bases between. This CDR3 contains 14 residues. CDR1 and CDR2 (germline): GTSNPN, SVGIG (reference sequence). The CDR3 DNA is TGTGCCTGGAGTGTAGGGGTTGGGGCTCAGCCCCAGCATTTT. Translating gives CAWSVGVGAQPQHF.

CDR3 sequence reads: CASSFEGHGYTF. The CDR3 DNA reads as TGTGCCAGCAGCTTCGAAGGCCATGGCTACACCTTC. The chain has TRBV5-8 and TRBJ1-2, with D hard to call. V dropped 2 bases and J dropped 6 bases, with 8 bases sitting between them. The CDR3 loop spans 12 amino acids. CDR1 and CDR2 from the germline V gene are SGHTS and YDEGEE.

The sample holds a few counts of this clone. This CDR3 reads CASSLGPSGNEQFF. CDR3 nucleotide sequence: TGTGCCAGCAGCTTAGGGCCTAGCGGAAATGAGCAGTTCTTC. V usage is TRBV11-2 and J usage is TRBJ2-1, with 7 bases lining up with TRBD2. CDR1 SGHAT and CDR2 FQNNGV come from the germline V gene. V gave up 1 base and J gave up 7 bases; unmatched junction bases: 4. This CDR3 region has 14 residues.

This clone turned up a few times. The V call is TRBV7-9, the J call TRBJ2-6, with D unclear. Trimming removed 1 base from V and 7 bases from J, with 5 bases in between. CDR3 length: 13 residues. Germline CDR1 SEHNR, CDR2 FQNEAQ (reference sequence). The CDR3 is CASSLGGANVLTF. The CDR3 nucleotides read TGTGCCAGCAGCTTAGGTGGCGCCAACGTCCTGACTTTC.

The chain employs TRBV29-1 and TRBJ2-3; weak D call: TRBD1 (5 bases). Germline V gene sequence: CDR1 SQVTM, CDR2 ANQGSEA. This CDR3 contains 17 residues. V lost 0 bases and J lost 2, with 18 bases in between. CDR3 sequence reads: CSVEDPSGIGVTDTQYF. In DNA form, the CDR3 reads TGCAGCGTTGAAGATCCCAGTGGGATAGGGGTCACAGATACGCAGTATTTT.

This clone has only a few counts. The chain recombines TRBV7-9 with TRBJ2-3; D gene unclear. The V end was cut by 5 bases, the J end by 2 bases, with 8 bases between. This CDR3 contains 13 residues. Germline values: CDR1 SEHNR, CDR2 FQNEAQ (reference sequence). CDR3: CASSPLYTDTQYF. CDR3 nucleotides: TGTGCCAGCAGCCCACTTTACACAGATACGCAGTATTTT.

The rearrangement uses TRBV7-9 and TRBJ1-2; the D is unclear. Looked up from germline, CDR1 is SEHNR and CDR2 is FQNEAQ (reference sequence). V was trimmed by 5 bases and J by 4 bases, leaving 11 bases between them. The CDR3 sequence is 13 residues long. As DNA, the CDR3 is TGTGCCAGCAGCCTCTCCGATTTCTATGGCTACACCTTC. Translating it yields CASSLSDFYGYTF.

The chain couples TRBV13 to TRBJ2-7, with TRBD2 matching 7 bases. There are 14 residues in the CDR3. The J segment lost 3 bases and the V segment lost 4 bases, leaving 6 bases of the junction unmatched. Per the germline V gene, CDR1 is PRHDT and CDR2 is FYEKMQ (reference sequence). The CDR3 region is CASSYPSGSYEQYF. DNA for the CDR3: TGTGCCAGCAGCTATCCTAGCGGAAGCTACGAGCAGTACTTC.

J is TRBJ2-5 and V is TRBV15; TRBD2 is a possible D gene (7 bases). V lost 5 bases and J lost 2, with 15 bases in between. The CDR3 has 15 amino acids. Germline V lookup: CDR1 LNHNV, CDR2 YYDKDF (reference sequence). The CDR3, as DNA: TGTGCCACCAGCGGGCTCGGGGGGCAACAAGAGACCCAGTACTTC. Amino acid sequence: CATSGLGGQQETQYF. The variable domain in full, with the rest retrieved from reference TRBV15 and TRBJ2-5, is DAMVIQNPRYQVTQFGKPVTLSCSQTLNHNVMYWYQQKSSQAPKLLFHYYDKDFNNEADTPDNFQSRRPNTSFCFLDIRSPGLGDTAMYLCATSGLGGQQETQYFGPGTRLLVL.

This clone has more than one count but fewer than ten. The rearrangement links TRBV7-9 to TRBJ2-3; 11 bases agree with TRBD2. Trimming took 5 bases from V and 5 from J; bases not matched to a gene: 6. CDR3 size: 15 residues. Per germline, CDR1 SEHNR and CDR2 FQNEAQ (reference sequence). DNA of the CDR3: TGTGCCAGCAGCCTGACTAGCGGGGTTAGAGATACGCAGTATTTT. Its translation: CASSLTSGVRDTQYF.

This clone was detected only a few times. The genes are TRBV7-8 and TRBJ2-3; D gene ambiguous. The CDR3 spans 12 residues. The V gene's germline CDR1 is SGHVS and CDR2 FQNEAQ. Trimming left V 3 bases short and J 2 bases short, with 3 bases between. This CDR3 reads CASSLITDTQYF. The CDR3 coding sequence is TGTGCCAGCAGCTTGATCACAGATACGCAGTATTTT. The variable domain in full, completed from reference TRBV7-8 and TRBJ2-3, reads GAGVSQSPRYKVAKRGQDVALRCDPISGHVSLFWYQQALGQGPEFLTYFQNEAQLDKSGLPSDRFFAERPEGSVSTLKIQRTQQEDSAVYLCASSLITDTQYFGPGTRLTVL.

V is TRBV11-2 and J is TRBJ2-3; D gene unclear. Germline CDR1 reads SGHAT; CDR2 reads FQNNGV. The CDR3 runs 15 residues. V was shortened by 0 bases and J by 1 base, with 8 bases between the two germline ends. CDR3 sequence (DNA): TGTGCCAGCAGCTTAGAACCAGCCGGCACAGATACGCAGTATTTT. Encoded protein: CASSLEPAGTDTQYF.

This rearrangement joins TRBV7-9 to TRBJ1-2, with a tentative D call TRBD1 (6 bases). There are 16 residues in the CDR3. V gave up 4 bases and J gave up 4 bases, with 19 bases separating them. Per germline, CDR1 SEHNR and CDR2 FQNEAQ (reference sequence). The CDR3 coding sequence is TGTGCCAGCAGCTCCTCTCACAGGGAGGCTCTCTATGGCTACACCTTC. Protein product: CASSSSHREALYGYTF.

The V call is TRBV2, the J call TRBJ2-2, with D perhaps matching TRBD1 (5 bases). V dropped 7 bases and J dropped 0 bases, with 12 bases sitting between them. CDR3 length: 15 amino acids. Germline V gene sequence: CDR1 SNHLY, CDR2 FYNNEI. CDR3 nucleotide sequence: TGTGCCAGCATGGGGCATACCTCGAACACCGGGGAGCTGTTTTTT. This sequence encodes CASMGHTSNTGELFF.

This chain links TRBV19 with TRBJ2-1; 10 bases are a match to TRBD2. This CDR3 spans 16 amino acids. Germline CDR1 LNHDA, CDR2 SQIVND (reference sequence). J was trimmed by 5 bases and V by 3 bases; bases with no gene match: 7. This CDR3 reads CASSIVSGGQDNEQFF. The CDR3 coding sequence is TGTGCCAGTAGTATTGTTAGCGGGGGGCAGGACAATGAGCAGTTCTTC.

The chain combines TRBV29-1 with TRBJ2-5, with D perhaps TRBD1 (5 bases). The DNA end is more similar to TRBJ2-7, so the J call may be wrong. The CDR3 is 14 amino acids. Looked up from germline, CDR1 is SQVTM and CDR2 is ANQGSEA. The CDR3 spells CSVEGHRRPYEQYF. The CDR3 DNA follows: TGCAGCGTTGAAGGTCACAGGCGCCCCTACGAGCAGTACTTC.

The chain links TRBV10-3 to TRBJ2-1, with D perhaps TRBD2 (5 bases). The CDR3 has 16 residues. In germline, CDR1 is ENHRY, CDR2 SYGVKD. V gave up 4 bases and J gave up 7 bases, with 20 bases separating them. CDR3 nucleotides: TGTGCCATCAGTGTTCTAGCAGAATCCGTATTGAATGAGCAGTTCTTC. Translation: CAISVLAESVLNEQFF.

The chain joins TRBV5-6 to TRBJ2-7, with a possible D match to TRBD2 (6 bases). The CDR3 loop spans 13 amino acids. The V and J ends lost 4 bases and 11 bases respectively, with 19 bases between them. CDR1 is SGHDT and CDR2 is YYEEEE in the germline V gene. CDR3 in amino acids: CASSPQGGGEEYF. The DNA for the CDR3 is TGTGCCAGCAGCCCCCAGGGAGGAGGAGAGGAGTACTTC.

This clone has more than one count but fewer than ten. The chain recombines TRBV4-1 with TRBJ2-3, with unresolved D. The CDR3 sequence is 12 residues long. Germline V gives CDR1 MGHRA, CDR2 YSYEKL. V lost 5 bases and J lost 6, with 9 bases in between. DNA of the CDR3: TGCGCCAGCAGCTCCCTTGCGGATACGCAGTATTTT. Translating gives CASSSLADTQYF.

Of note for this clone: A single base is all that separates this from a far larger clone, so a read error is likely. This sequence joins TRBV27 and TRBJ2-1, with 12 bases aligning to TRBD2. J lost 6 bases, V lost 5 bases, and 5 bases had no gene match. CDR1 and CDR2 (germline): MNHEY, SMNVEV (reference sequence). The CDR3 sequence is 15 residues long. The chain's CDR3 is CASSDSTSGGNEQFF. CDR3 in DNA: TGTGCCAGCAGTGACTCGACTAGCGGGGGCAATGAGCAGTTCTTC.

The J gene is TRBJ2-7, the V gene TRBV7-3; D remains ambiguous. The CDR3 covers 13 residues. Germline lookup yields CDR1 SGHTA and CDR2 FQGTGA. The ends were cut back, 2 bases at V and 5 bases at J, with 10 bases in the middle. The CDR3 region has the DNA TGTGCCAGCAGCTTAGGTCCTCACCACGAGCAGTACTTC. It yields the protein CASSLGPHHEQYF. The complete variable domain, with remaining parts taken from reference TRBV7-3 and TRBJ2-7, reads GAGVSQTPSNKVTEKGKYVELRCDPISGHTALYWYRQSLGQGPEFLIYFQGTGAADDSGLPNDRFFAVRPEGSVSTLKIQRTERGDSAVYLCASSLGPHHEQYFGPGTRLTVT.

This chain joins TRBV7-2 and TRBJ2-1; D may be TRBD1 (6 bases). This CDR3 comprises 14 residues. CDR1 is SGHTA and CDR2 is FQGNSA in the germline V gene. Trimming removed 5 bases at V and 5 bases at J, with 13 bases between. The CDR3 DNA sequence: TGTGCCAGCAGCGTAGTAACAGGGAACAATGAGCAGTTCTTC. Translating gives CASSVVTGNNEQFF.

The rearrangement links TRBV15 to TRBJ2-7, with D possibly matching TRBD2 (5 bases). V lost 3 bases and J 7 bases, leaving 19 bases between the germline ends. The CDR3 sequence is 15 residues long. Germline-derived CDR1 and CDR2 are LNHNV and YYDKDF (reference sequence). CDR3 in amino acids: CATSRAGQFLGEQYF. The CDR3 region has the DNA TGTGCCACCAGCAGGGCGGGCCAGTTTTTGGGGGAGCAGTACTTC.

J is TRBJ2-7 and V is TRBV27; 7 nucleotides agree with TRBD1. The CDR3 loop spans 14 amino acids. CDR1 and CDR2 (germline): MNHEY, SMNVEV (reference sequence). With V trimmed by 6 bases and J by 3 bases, 8 bases remained unmatched. The CDR3 sequence: CASRGQERGYEQYF. DNA of the CDR3: TGTGCCAGCAGAGGACAGGAGAGGGGCTACGAGCAGTACTTC.

This sequence joins TRBV27 and TRBJ1-2, with 7 bases identical to TRBD1. The CDR3 sequence is 14 residues long. Unmatched junction bases numbered 6, after V lost 4 bases and J lost 4 bases. Germline CDR1 and CDR2: MNHEY and SMNVEV (reference sequence). In DNA, the CDR3 is TGTGCCAGCAGTTCCCTGGGACAGTCCTATGGCTACACCTTC. This codes for CASSSLGQSYGYTF.